The rows below give T cell receptor beta chains drawn from one sample of a study of blood T cell repertoires in COVID-19. Some clones are missing from TCRdb's copy, which holds only in-frame ones; the method was immunoSEQ multiplex PCR. The repertoire consists of hundreds of thousands of clones, with less than 85% occurring once and the leading ten covering about 2%. Sequencing was carried out using PBMCs or T cells enriched from blood (not recorded which). All receptors come from a woman between 25 and 40 years old who had been exposed to COVID-19. Each CDR3 is given with its conserved first and last residue. The D gene is left open where the match is weak. Clone size is given for some rows only: seen once, a few or many times, or a class if the clone is expanded.

TRBJ1-2 | TRBD1 | once | TRBV28 | CASSLQDRGLSYTF | TGTGCCAGCAGTTTACAGGACAGGGGATTGAGCTACACCTTC
TRBJ1-1 | - | few | TRBV5-1 | CASSSVTGNTEAFF | TGCGCCAGCAGCTCCGTCACAGGAAACACTGAAGCTTTCTTT
TRBJ1-5 | - | - | TRBV21-1 | CASSRYYHRYSNQPQHF | TGTGCCAGCAGCCGCTACTACCACCGATATAGCAATCAGCCCCAGCATTTT
TRBJ1-5 | - | - | TRBV29-1 | CSVQTGLQPQHF | TGCAGCGTTCAGACAGGATTGCAGCCCCAGCATTTT
TRBJ1-3 | - | - | TRBV2 | CASSETSSGNTIYF | TGTGCCAGCAGTGAGACTAGCTCTGGAAACACCATATATTTT
TRBJ2-1 | - | once | TRBV2 | CASSDRDSSSYNEQFF | TGTGCCAGCAGTGATCGGGACTCGAGCTCCTACAATGAGCAGTTCTTC
TRBJ2-6 | - | - | TRBV28 | CASSSSSGANVLTF | TGTGCCAGCAGTTCTAGCTCTGGGGCCAACGTCCTGACTTTC
TRBJ1-6 | TRBD1 | - | TRBV2 | CASSEEGQTNSPLHF | TGTGCCAGCAGTGAAGAGGGACAGACCAATTCACCCCTCCACTTT
TRBJ1-1 | - | - | TRBV14 | CASSHRTLGAEAFF | TGTGCCAGCAGCCATAGGACACTTGGCGCTGAAGCTTTCTTT
TRBJ2-5 | - | - | TRBV28 | CASTLEGGETQYF | TGTGCCAGCACCCTGGAGGGGGGGGAGACCCAGTACTTC
TRBJ1-5 | - | - | TRBV5-1 | CASSLQGNQPQHF | TGCGCCAGCAGCTTACAGGGAAATCAGCCCCAGCATTTT
TRBJ1-2 | - | - | TRBV4-3 | CASSQDVGIRGYTF | TGCGCCAGCAGCCAAGATGTGGGCATCCGAGGCTACACCTTC
TRBJ2-1 | - | - | TRBV6-5 | CASRAGLSGNEQFF | TGTGCCAGCAGGGCGGGACTTTCGGGCAATGAGCAGTTCTTC
TRBJ2-7 | TRBD2 | - | TRBV19 | CASSPTTSGEPYEQYF | TGTGCCAGTAGTCCGACGACTAGCGGGGAACCCTACGAGCAGTACTTC
TRBJ1-2 | - | - | TRBV19 | CASSFGQIQNYGYTF | TGTGCCAGTAGTTTTGGACAGATACAGAACTATGGCTACACCTTC
TRBJ1-2 | TRBD1 | - | TRBV9 | CASSAAVPGQAGYTF | TGTGCCAGCAGCGCCGCTGTTCCGGGACAGGCTGGCTACACCTTC
TRBJ1-1 | TRBD1 | few | TRBV24-1 | CATSAGQGATEAFF | TGTGCCACCAGTGCCGGACAGGGGGCTACTGAAGCTTTCTTT
TRBJ1-4 | - | - | TRBV28 | CASRGGSAKGKLFF | TGTGCCAGCAGGGGGGGGTCCGCCAAGGGAAAACTGTTTTTT
TRBJ2-7 | - | - | TRBV9 | CASSVAGGGEQYF | TGTGCCAGCAGCGTAGCTGGGGGCGGCGAGCAGTACTTC
TRBJ1-6 | - | - | TRBV2 | CASKGGSSYNSPLHF | TGTGCCAGCAAAGGGGGAAGCTCCTATAATTCACCCCTCCACTTT
TRBJ2-1 | TRBD2 | - | TRBV6-6 | CASSLRLAGGSKIYNEQFF | TGTGCCAGCAGTCTAAGACTAGCGGGGGGATCAAAGATCTACAATGAGCAGTTCTTC
TRBJ1-4 | TRBD1 | - | TRBV3-1/TRBV3-2 | CASSHTRDRGRRGEKLFF | TGTGCCAGCAGCCATACCCGGGACAGGGGGCGCCGGGGTGAAAAACTGTTTTTT
TRBJ2-3 | TRBD2 | - | TRBV23-1 | CASSQWSSGRAYGGLDPDTQYF | TGCGCCAGCAGTCAATGGTCCAGCGGGAGGGCATATGGGGGCCTTGACCCAGATACGCAGTATTTT
TRBJ1-1 | TRBD1 | - | TRBV2 | CASRGDRGETEAFF | TGTGCCAGCAGGGGGGACAGGGGCGAAACTGAAGCTTTCTTT
TRBJ1-2 | - | - | TRBV7-8 | CASSLDNRGGPSYGYTF | TGTGCCAGCAGCTTAGACAATAGGGGGGGGCCGAGCTATGGCTACACCTTC
TRBJ1-4 | - | once | TRBV2 | CASSGSFVNEKLFF | TGTGCCAGCAGCGGGTCGTTTGTGAATGAAAAACTGTTTTTT
TRBJ1-2 | TRBD1 | - | TRBV27 | CASSLSIGQGRGYTF | TGTGCCAGCAGTTTATCCATTGGACAGGGCCGGGGCTACACCTTC
TRBJ1-2 | - | - | TRBV30 | CAWSAGTRGGGGYTF | TGTGCCTGGAGTGCGGGGACCCGCGGGGGGGGCGGCTACACCTTC
TRBJ1-2 | TRBD1 | - | TRBV28 | CASIPGQSRYGYTF | TGTGCCAGCATCCCGGGACAGTCGAGATATGGCTACACCTTC
TRBJ1-1 | - | - | TRBV14 | CASSPNRDTEAFF | TGTGCCAGCAGCCCAAACAGGGACACTGAAGCTTTCTTT
TRBJ2-2 | - | - | TRBV5-1 | CASSLTLTGELFF | TGCGCCAGCAGCTTGACTCTAACCGGGGAGCTGTTTTTT
TRBJ1-1 | - | - | TRBV4-3 | CASSPHRGLNTEAFF | TGCGCCAGCAGCCCCCATCGAGGGTTGAACACTGAAGCTTTCTTT
TRBJ1-5 | - | - | TRBV7-2 | CASSLQEGQPQHF | TGTGCCAGCAGCTTACAGGAAGGTCAGCCCCAGCATTTT
TRBJ1-3 | - | - | TRBV7-2 | CASSPEGGAGNTIYF | TGTGCCAGCAGCCCAGAAGGGGGGGCTGGAAACACCATATATTTT
TRBJ1-3 | - | few | TRBV18 | CASSPGTGTTGNTIYF | TGTGCCAGCTCACCAGGTACCGGGACAACTGGAAACACCATATATTTT
TRBJ1-5 | - | - | TRBV5-6 | CASSSSTGNQPQHF | TGTGCCAGCAGCTCCTCGACTGGGAATCAGCCCCAGCATTTT
TRBJ2-7 | - | - | TRBV12-3/TRBV12-4 | CASKSGPLYEQYF | TGTGCCAGCAAATCAGGGCCACTCTACGAGCAGTACTTC
TRBJ2-1 | TRBD2 | - | TRBV30 | CAGTSVPFKDEQFF | TGTGCCGGGACTAGCGTTCCTTTTAAGGATGAGCAGTTCTTC
TRBJ2-1 | TRBD2 | - | TRBV19 | CASSMYGRDNEQFF | TGTGCCAGTAGTATGTACGGGAGGGACAATGAGCAGTTCTTC
TRBJ2-5 | TRBD2 | - | TRBV6-1 | CASSARPGSSGLYQETQYF | TGTGCCAGCAGTGCCCGACCAGGGTCTAGCGGGCTGTACCAAGAGACCCAGTACTTC